This TCR beta chain was profiled in a study of blood T cell repertoires in COVID-19. Overall study: The United States, Italy and Spain provided the acute and convalescent COVID-19 samples. Nucleic acid was either cDNA or gDNA, and it came from T cells, B-cell-depleted T cells, or PBMCs.

The assay was immunoSEQ multiplex PCR, and TCRdb's table has in-frame clones only and misses some. The sample lists more than 300,000 clones, 70% to 90% occurring once. CDR3 length: 14 residues. This clone was counted a single time. The chain uses TRBV21-1 and TRBJ1-1. TRBV21-1 is deemed a pseudogene. The sequenced sample was PBMCs or T cells enriched from blood (not recorded which). The TCR originated in a woman in her late teens or twenties who had recovered from COVID-19. The CDR3 DNA follows: TGTGCCAGCAGCAACTACGCGATGAACACTGAAGCTTTCTTT. It codes for CASSNYAMNTEAFF.